This passage covers 14 T cell receptor beta chains from one sample sequenced in a study of T-cell memory formation after mild COVID-19 (dated by TCRdb to the early 2020s). The receptor library was made with 5' RACE. For sequencing, an Illumina NovaSeq 6000 was employed. The public reads were quality trimmed at Q25 with fastp and then assembled into clones with MiXCR by TCRdb, keeping productive beta chains. CDR3 protein duplicates are merged, each entry listing the most common genes and DNA. In this sample the table shows around 90,000 distinct CDR3 sequences, about 12% of which occur a single time. Around a quarter of the sample is held by the ten biggest clonotypes. The sequenced sample was PBMCs or a T cell subset sorted from them (not recorded which). Receptors were obtained from an adult woman who had mild COVID-19 (a few samples of this study predate the infection). The sample titles of this study are shuffled in the database, so cell type and time point are left out; the donor was told from shared clones.

This chain connects TRBV6-6 to TRBJ2-2; 8 nucleotides agree with TRBD2. Germline CDR1 MNHNY, CDR2 SVGAGI (reference sequence). Losses at the gene ends were 5 bases for V and 4 bases for J; bases not matched to a gene: 6. This CDR3 region has 15 residues. The DNA for the CDR3 is TGTGCCAGCAGTGTGACCGGGAGGGCCACCGGGGAGCTGTTTTTT. Translated, it gives CASSVTGRATGELFF.

This clonotype has ten or more counts. This chain connects TRBV7-9 to TRBJ2-3; D remains unclear. V was cut by 4 bases and J by 11 bases, with 16 bases left in between. In germline, CDR1 is SEHNR, CDR2 FQNEAQ (reference sequence). The CDR3 totals 13 residues. This CDR3 reads CASSSLLTGWQYF. The CDR3 region has the DNA TGTGCCAGCAGCTCCCTATTAACGGGTTGGCAGTATTTT.

The CDR3 DNA reads as TGTGCCAGCAGTTACTCGTTAAGCCTAGCGAGGACAGATACGCAGTATTTT. Protein: CASSYSLSLARTDTQYF. The chain joins TRBV6-5 to TRBJ2-3; weak D call: TRBD2 (6 bases). V was shortened by 0 bases and J by 3 bases, with 16 bases between the two germline ends. This CDR3 has 17 residues. CDR1 and CDR2 (germline): MNHEY, SVGAGI.

This clonotype has more than one count but fewer than ten. The chain carries TRBV5-1 and TRBJ2-4, with a weak D call TRBD1 (6 bases). V lost 0 bases and J 8 bases, leaving 12 bases between the germline ends. CDR3 size: 14 residues. Germline V gene sequence: CDR1 SGHRS, CDR2 YFSETQ. CDR3 in DNA: TGCGCCAGCAGCTTGGGTCAGGGGCCTGACATTCAGTACTTC. Protein: CASSLGQGPDIQYF.

This rearrangement joins TRBV25-1 to TRBJ2-2, with no clear D. CDR1 MGHDK and CDR2 SYGVNS come from the germline V gene. There are 13 residues in the CDR3. V lost 1 base to trimming and J lost 8 bases, with 8 bases between them. This chain's CDR3 is CASSEFGTGELFF. In DNA, the CDR3 is TGTGCCAGCAGTGAATTCGGTACGGGGGAGCTGTTTTTT.

This clonotype was recorded at least ten times. This chain connects TRBV18 to TRBJ2-3, with D perhaps assigned TRBD1 or TRBD2 (5 bases each). In germline, CDR1 is KGHSH, CDR2 LQKENI. The CDR3 has 14 residues. V shed 3 bases and J shed 1 base, with 8 bases lying between them. This chain's CDR3 is CASSPRDRTDTQYF. In DNA, the CDR3 is TGTGCCAGCTCACCCCGGGACCGCACAGATACGCAGTATTTT.

This clonotype was seen only a few times. The chain has TRBV5-1 and TRBJ2-1, with 7 bases matching TRBD1. Germline V gives CDR1 SGHRS, CDR2 YFSETQ. V was pared by 0 bases and J by 3 bases, with 3 bases of the junction left unmatched. The CDR3 runs to 15 residues. CDR3 in amino acids: CASSLEGARYNEQFF. In DNA form, the CDR3 reads TGCGCCAGCAGCTTGGAGGGGGCCCGCTACAATGAGCAGTTCTTC.

The chain couples TRBV7-8 to TRBJ2-2; D gene ambiguous. Between the trimmed V and J ends, which lost 1 base and 3 bases, there was a span of 12 bases. In germline, CDR1 is SGHVS, CDR2 FQNEAQ. CDR3 size: 16 residues. CDR3 DNA sequence: TGTGCCAGCAGCTTAGTTTTTGAGGTCCACACCGGGGAGCTGTTTTTT. It specifies CASSLVFEVHTGELFF.

This clonotype has only a few counts. The chain combines TRBV5-1 with TRBJ2-5, with TRBD1 matching over 7 bases. Germline CDR1 and CDR2: SGHRS and YFSETQ. CDR3 length equals 14 residues. V lost 4 bases, J lost 1 base, and 4 bases stayed unmatched. This CDR3 reads CASSTGQFQETQYF. Written as DNA, the CDR3 is TGCGCCAGCAGCACGGGACAGTTCCAAGAGACCCAGTACTTC.

This sequence joins TRBV15 and TRBJ2-1; no clear D. The ends were cut back, 4 bases at V and 2 bases at J, with 12 bases in the middle. The CDR3 loop spans 15 amino acids. Germline V CDR1 and CDR2: LNHNV, YYDKDF (reference sequence). Here the CDR3 reads CATSIHGGTYNEQFF. CDR3 DNA: TGTGCCACCAGCATTCACGGCGGTACCTACAATGAGCAGTTCTTC.

The rearrangement links TRBV7-9 to TRBJ2-7; weak D call: TRBD2 (6 bases). The germline V and J ends were trimmed by 1 base and 4 bases, with 20 bases remaining between them. The CDR3 contains 17 residues. Germline V gene data show CDR1 as SEHNR and CDR2 as FQNEAQ (reference sequence). This CDR3 reads CASSLGNRDLIKYEQYF. CDR3 sequence (DNA): TGTGCCAGCAGCTTAGGAAACCGGGACTTGATAAAATACGAGCAGTACTTC.

This clonotype was seen more than once but under ten times. V and J are TRBV6-2 or TRBV6-3 and TRBJ2-1; D is unresolved. There are 12 residues in the CDR3. Germline values: CDR1 MNHEY, CDR2 SVGEGT. For the CDR3, the DNA is TGTGCTGCTGGGCCCTCATACAATGAGCAGTTCTTC. It specifies CAAGPSYNEQFF.

The rearrangement uses TRBV6-6 and TRBJ2-1, with 14 bases that match TRBD2. CDR1 and CDR2 from the germline V gene are MNHNY and SVGAGI (reference sequence). The CDR3 runs 18 residues. The junction had 21 bases not matched to a gene; V was cut back by 5 bases and J by 15 bases. CDR3 region: CASSPVDLDSGLAGGSFF. Here the CDR3 DNA reads TGTGCCAGCAGTCCGGTGGACCTGGACAGTGGACTAGCGGGAGGATCGTTCTTC.

This chain uses TRBV27 with TRBJ2-1; maybe TRBD2 (6 bases). V lost 3 bases to trimming and J lost 4 bases, with 16 bases between them. The length of the CDR3 is 16 residues. The germline V gene encodes CDR1 MNHEY and CDR2 SMNVEV (reference sequence). Here the CDR3 reads CASSLMLAEGYNEQFF. The CDR3 nucleotides are TGTGCCAGCAGTTTGATGTTAGCGGAGGGATACAATGAGCAGTTCTTC.